This note documents a single TCR beta chain sequence. The antigen is not known. This record comes from a study of early stage breast cancer tumors. Data came from immunoSEQ multiplex PCR; TCRdb stores just in-frame clones and leaves some out. Among around 51,000 clones, 78% were seen once, and the ten largest hold just under 3.5%. The CDR3 is made up of 15 amino acids. Germline V lookup: CDR1 MNHNS, CDR2 SASEGT. J was trimmed by 2 bases and V by 8 bases; bases with no gene match: 6. Whole-study results and caveats: Tumors had around 2.3-fold higher T cell density than normal breast. Tumor and normal breast were distinguished via blood comparison in about 90% of the 16 patients.

Sequencing input: blood. The TCR sequence derives from a person aged 35-50 years with breast cancer. The genes are TRBV6-1 and TRBJ2-3, with 11 nucleotides matching TRBD2. The CDR3 DNA sequence: TGTGCCAGCTTATTGACTAGCGGGACCACAGATACGCAGTATTTT. As protein: CASLLTSGTTDTQYF.